A selection of T cell receptor beta chains follows, all from one sample in a study of blood T cell repertoires in COVID-19. Sequenced by immunoSEQ multiplex PCR; TCRdb stores in-frame clones only, minus some. The table has just over 150,000 clones, around 80% seen once. Sequencing was done on a sample of peripheral blood. These receptor sequences come from a woman older than 75 with acute or convalescent COVID-19. CDR3s include the opening cysteine and the closing phenylalanine or tryptophan. Each record gives: D gene, J gene, V gene, CDR3 length, clone size, CDR3 protein, CDR3 DNA. The D gene is left open where the match is weak. Where a row states a size, it is once, few, many or the class of an expanded clone; other rows omit it.

d_call: TRBD2
j_call: TRBJ2-1
v_call: TRBV3-1/TRBV3-2
cdr3_length: 14
clone_size: .
cdr3_aa: CASSLGGSRDEQFF
cdr3_nt: TGTGCCAGCTCCCTCGGCGGGAGTAGGGATGAGCAGTTCTTC

d_call: .
j_call: TRBJ2-2
v_call: TRBV27
cdr3_length: 16
clone_size: .
cdr3_aa: CASSLLPGVGTGELFF
cdr3_nt: TGTGCCAGCAGTTTATTGCCGGGAGTAGGCACCGGGGAGCTGTTTTTT

d_call: TRBD2
j_call: TRBJ2-7
v_call: TRBV29-1
cdr3_length: 14
clone_size: .
cdr3_aa: CSVGGTSGGYEQYF
cdr3_nt: TGCAGCGTTGGGGGGACTAGCGGAGGCTACGAGCAGTACTTC

d_call: TRBD1
j_call: TRBJ1-2
v_call: TRBV12-3/TRBV12-4
cdr3_length: 12
clone_size: .
cdr3_aa: CASSPDRGGYTF
cdr3_nt: TGTGCCAGCAGCCCGGACAGGGGCGGCTACACCTTC

d_call: .
j_call: TRBJ2-1
v_call: TRBV3-1/TRBV3-2
cdr3_length: 12
clone_size: .
cdr3_aa: CASSQVPVEQFF
cdr3_nt: TGTGCCAGCAGCCAAGTTCCGGTTGAGCAGTTCTTC

d_call: .
j_call: TRBJ1-2
v_call: TRBV19
cdr3_length: 15
clone_size: few
cdr3_aa: CASSMAHSGSEGYTF
cdr3_nt: TGTGCCAGTAGTATGGCCCACTCCGGATCGGAGGGCTACACCTTC

d_call: .
j_call: TRBJ1-6
v_call: TRBV11-2
cdr3_length: 16
clone_size: .
cdr3_aa: CASSTTAVSYNSPLHF
cdr3_nt: TGTGCCAGCAGCACCACAGCAGTCTCCTATAATTCACCCCTCCACTTT

d_call: TRBD2
j_call: TRBJ2-7
v_call: TRBV10-1
cdr3_length: 13
clone_size: once
cdr3_aa: CASSPGTRERQYF
cdr3_nt: TGCGCCAGCAGTCCCGGGACTAGAGAGAGGCAGTACTTC

d_call: .
j_call: TRBJ2-2
v_call: TRBV5-1
cdr3_length: 14
clone_size: few
cdr3_aa: CASSLGQDTGELFF
cdr3_nt: TGCGCCAGCAGCTTGGGACAGGACACCGGGGAGCTGTTTTTT

d_call: .
j_call: TRBJ1-1
v_call: TRBV6-1
cdr3_length: 14
clone_size: .
cdr3_aa: CASSEPGGGTEAFF
cdr3_nt: TGTGCCAGCAGTGAACCTGGGGGCGGCACTGAAGCTTTCTTT

d_call: TRBD1
j_call: TRBJ2-7
v_call: TRBV5-1
cdr3_length: 13
clone_size: .
cdr3_aa: CASSLEGAPEQYF
cdr3_nt: TGCGCCAGCAGCTTGGAGGGGGCGCCCGAGCAGTACTTC

d_call: TRBD2
j_call: TRBJ2-1
v_call: TRBV9
cdr3_length: 16
clone_size: .
cdr3_aa: CASSVQYSGNYNEQFF
cdr3_nt: TGTGCCAGCAGCGTCCAATATAGCGGGAATTACAATGAGCAGTTCTTC

d_call: .
j_call: TRBJ1-1
v_call: TRBV6-5
cdr3_length: 14
clone_size: .
cdr3_aa: CACKTGLLITEAFF
cdr3_nt: TGTGCCTGCAAAACGGGACTTCTGATCACTGAAGCTTTCTTT

d_call: .
j_call: TRBJ2-3
v_call: TRBV7-4
cdr3_length: 16
clone_size: .
cdr3_aa: CASSLEASTTTDTQYF
cdr3_nt: TGTGCCAGCAGCTTAGAGGCCAGTACTACCACAGATACGCAGTATTTT

d_call: TRBD1
j_call: TRBJ1-5
v_call: TRBV28
cdr3_length: 17
clone_size: .
cdr3_aa: CASSRGGQAYSNQPQHF
cdr3_nt: TGTGCCAGCAGTAGGGGGGGACAGGCCTATAGCAATCAGCCCCAGCATTTT

d_call: TRBD1
j_call: TRBJ2-7
v_call: TRBV5-1
cdr3_length: 14
clone_size: .
cdr3_aa: CASSPGQGSYEQYF
cdr3_nt: TGCGCCAGCAGCCCGGGACAGGGTTCCTACGAGCAGTACTTC

d_call: .
j_call: TRBJ1-2
v_call: TRBV6-5
cdr3_length: 14
clone_size: .
cdr3_aa: CASSRQGPNYGYTF
cdr3_nt: TGTGCCAGCAGTAGGCAGGGGCCCAACTATGGCTACACCTTC

d_call: TRBD2
j_call: TRBJ2-7
v_call: TRBV18
cdr3_length: 14
clone_size: .
cdr3_aa: CASSRLAVSYEQYF
cdr3_nt: TGTGCCAGCTCTCGACTAGCGGTCTCCTACGAGCAGTACTTC